This TCR beta chain was sequenced during a study of T cell responses to AZD1222 COVID-19 vaccine. As regards this clone: Its antigen remains unknown.

Points from the study as a whole: Baseline serostatus was positive in only six AZD1222 recipients. The donor cohort was predominantly white British with a female majority, and clonal diversity may have been underestimated. Reports indicate that nearly half of spike-specific TCRs are directed at unmutated variant regions. Spike regions recognized by vaccine-associated CD4 TCRs spanned the protein, led by 160-218 and 743-854.

Using immunoSEQ multiplex PCR, the repertoire was profiled, and TCRdb retains in-frame clones only, with some absent. The sample consists of roughly 110,000 clones, less than 95% of them appearing once. The sample was peripheral blood, taken 28 days after the second AZD1222 dose. The receptor was derived from an adult who received the AZD1222 COVID-19 vaccine.

CDR3 sequence: CASSEQGGSQPQHF. CDR3 nucleotides: TGTGCCAGCAGTGAACAGGGGGGGAGTCAGCCCCAGCATTTT. The chain links TRBV2 to TRBJ1-5, with TRBD1 matching 7 bases. From germline, CDR1 is SNHLY and CDR2 FYNNEI. The CDR3 runs 14 residues. V trimming: 2 bases; J trimming: 6 bases; junction bases outside the gene matches: 4. The full variable domain, its missing parts supplied by reference TRBV2 and TRBJ1-5, is EPEVTQTPSHQVTQMGQEVILRCVPISNHLYFYWYRQILGQKVEFLVSFYNNEISEKSEIFDDQFSVERPDGSNFTLKIRSTKLEDSAMYFCASSEQGGSQPQHFGDGTRLSIL.